This section outlines one TCR beta chain sequence together with its context. Its antigen is currently not known. No clone much larger than this one lies a single base away; base qualities are absent. The data originate from a study of control samples from healthy donors and cancer patients (dated by TCRdb to about 2020). The germline V gene provides CDR1 SGDLS and CDR2 YYNGEE. V is shortened by 2 bases, J by 9 bases, and the region joining them spans 12 bases. Including the terminal cysteine and phenylalanine, the CDR3 comprises 12 residues. The read is trimmed to its CDR3 DNA, 36 bases read in frame from base 1. The library was produced with the immunoSEQ multiplex PCR assay. TCRdb mirrors the immuneACCESS table, restricted to in-frame sequences. Some clones are absent from its copies; in checked studies, under half trace to an unresolved V gene, and the reason for the others is unknown. The sample table contains 100,000 to 150,000 clones; only one count was recorded for 70% to 90% of them. About 3.2% of the sample is in the top ten clones.

Recombination connected TRBV9 to TRBJ2-7; no D gene call is confident. The TCR originated in a man aged 50-60 years in good health. Source material: blood. The CDR3 corresponds to CASSVDGSGQYF. The bases read TGTGCCAGCAGCGTGGACGGTTCAGGGCAGTACTTC. With all but the CDR3 taken from the reference TRBV9 and TRBJ2-7 genes, the full variable domain is: DSGVTQTPKHLITATGQRVTLRCSPRSGDLSVYWYQQSLDQGLQFLIQYYNGEERAKGNILERFSAQQFPDLHSELNLSSLELGDSALYFCASSVDGSGQYFGPGTRLTVT.